Listed here are 27 T cell receptor beta chains from one sample, sequenced in a study of T-cell memory formation after mild COVID-19. TCRdb used MiXCR to reprocess the 5' RACE reads, holding one entry per CDR3 protein. Of 190,000 or so distinct CDR3 sequences detected, around 30% appear once; the ten largest clones hold around 10%. The sample was PBMCs or a T cell subset sorted from them (not recorded which). These TCRs come from an adult woman who had mild COVID-19 (a few samples of this study predate the infection). Cell type and time point are not known.

The sample holds a few counts of this clonotype. The J gene is TRBJ1-4, the V gene TRBV6-5, with D unclear. The CDR3 has 12 residues. The V gene's germline CDR1 is MNHEY and CDR2 SVGAGI. V was clipped by 5 bases and J by 7 bases, with 8 bases between them. The CDR3 DNA sequence: TGTGCCAGCAGTCCATCGGCTGAAAAACTGTTTTTT. The encoded protein is CASSPSAEKLFF.

This clonotype showed up just a few times. The genes are TRBV29-1 and TRBJ1-1; D possibly corresponds to TRBD1 (6 bases). The CDR3 totals 13 residues. CDR1 and CDR2 from the germline V gene are SQVTM and ANQGSEA. V shed 6 bases and J shed 0 bases, with 11 bases lying between them. In nucleotides, the CDR3 is TGCAGCGTGGGACATGAGATGAACACTGAAGCTTTCTTT. Its translation: CSVGHEMNTEAFF.

The chain combines TRBV7-9 with TRBJ1-4; no clear D. V lost 5 bases and J 2 bases, leaving 12 bases between the germline ends. Looked up from germline, CDR1 is SEHNR and CDR2 is FQNEAQ (reference sequence). The CDR3 contains 15 residues. CDR3 amino acids: CASSLGSFTNEKLFF. The CDR3 DNA is TGTGCCAGCAGCCTGGGTAGTTTTACTAATGAAAAACTGTTTTTT.

In this sample, this clonotype turned up a few times. The chain employs TRBV3-1 and TRBJ2-1; tentatively, D is TRBD2 (6 bases). Trimming took 8 bases from V and 9 from J, leaving 14 bases between them. The germline CDR1 and CDR2 sequences are LGHDT and YNNKEL (reference sequence). The CDR3 length is 12 residues. The CDR3 nucleotides read TGTGCCAGCTCGGGACTCTCTGGTGAGCAGTTCTTC. Translating it yields CASSGLSGEQFF.

V and J are TRBV30 and TRBJ1-2; D ambiguous. The germline V gene encodes CDR1 GTSNPN and CDR2 SVGIG (reference sequence). V was clipped by 1 base and J by 7 bases, with 19 bases between them. The CDR3 is 15 amino acids. The CDR3 reads CAWSANTGFAAGYTF. The DNA of the CDR3 is TGTGCCTGGAGTGCGAATACCGGGTTCGCAGCTGGCTACACCTTC.

The genes are TRBV15 and TRBJ1-1; no reliable D call. Germline CDR1 is LNHNV and CDR2 is YYDKDF (reference sequence). V was cut by 3 bases and J by 2 bases, with 7 bases left in between. CDR3 length equals 13 residues. The CDR3, as DNA: TGTGCCACCAGCAGGGACCTAAACACTGAAGCTTTCTTT. Encoded protein: CATSRDLNTEAFF. Complete variable domain (other parts from reference TRBV15 and TRBJ1-1): DAMVIQNPRYQVTQFGKPVTLSCSQTLNHNVMYWYQQKSSQAPKLLFHYYDKDFNNEADTPDNFQSRRPNTSFCFLDIRSPGLGDTAMYLCATSRDLNTEAFFGQGTRLTVV.

The chain joins TRBV5-1 to TRBJ2-4; 9 nucleotides match TRBD1. The CDR3 contains 14 residues. Trimming took 1 base from V and 8 from J; bases not matched to a gene: 4. Germline V CDR1 and CDR2: SGHRS, YFSETQ. CDR3 amino acids: CASSLTGGFDIQYF. Written as DNA, the CDR3 is TGCGCCAGCAGCTTGACAGGGGGCTTTGACATTCAGTACTTC.

This clonotype was seen a handful of times. This chain links TRBV15 with TRBJ1-5, with D possibly being TRBD1 (5 bases). CDR3 length: 16 amino acids. Looked up from germline, CDR1 is LNHNV and CDR2 is YYDKDF (reference sequence). The V end lost 1 base, the J end lost 6 bases, and 16 bases lay between the germline ends. The CDR3 DNA reads TGTGCCACCAGCAGAGGATATAGCCAGGGCGGTCAGCCCCAGCATTTT. Amino acids: CATSRGYSQGGQPQHF.

This clonotype was observed a handful of times. The V gene is TRBV6-5, the J gene TRBJ2-7; D uncertain. Germline CDR1 MNHEY, CDR2 SVGAGI. Trimming shortened V by 4 bases and J by 3 bases, and 10 bases separated the two germline ends. This CDR3 is 13 amino acids long. This CDR3 reads CASSSPHGYEQYF. The CDR3 DNA follows: TGTGCCAGCAGTTCGCCCCACGGCTACGAGCAGTACTTC.

The chain employs TRBV2 and TRBJ1-2; no definite D call. CDR1 and CDR2 (germline): SNHLY, FYNNEI. This CDR3 contains 14 residues. V was clipped by 5 bases and J by 4 bases, with 14 bases between them. In nucleotides, the CDR3 is TGTGCCAGCAGTACGGAGGGCGGCCGCTATGGCTACACCTTC. This codes for CASSTEGGRYGYTF.

This chain joins TRBV9 and TRBJ2-7, with a tentative D call TRBD1 (7 bases). The CDR3 loop spans 17 amino acids. In germline, CDR1 is SGDLS, CDR2 YYNGEE. V was pared by 3 bases and J by 4 bases, with 23 bases between. The CDR3 DNA follows: TGTGCCAGCAGCGGTTGGAAATCAGGGGGGCACCTATACGAGCAGTACTTC. This gives the protein CASSGWKSGGHLYEQYF.

The gene calls are TRBV20-1 and TRBJ2-1; no reliable D call. The CDR3 consists of 15 residues. Germline-derived CDR1 and CDR2 are DFQATT and SNEGSKA (reference sequence). Trimming cost V 5 bases and J 0 bases, with 14 bases left between them. The CDR3 region has the DNA TGCAGTGCTCCCGCGGCCCCGAGCTCCTACAATGAGCAGTTCTTC. Protein product: CSAPAAPSSYNEQFF.

A few counts support this clonotype. This chain links TRBV19 with TRBJ1-1; a possible D gene is TRBD1 (6 bases). V shed 6 bases and J shed 1 base, with 12 bases lying between them. The length of the CDR3 is 14 residues. Germline CDR1 reads LNHDA; CDR2 reads SQIVND (reference sequence). The CDR3 DNA reads TGTGCCAGTAGGCTACAGGGCTCGAACACTGAAGCTTTCTTT. Its translation is CASRLQGSNTEAFF.

The chain combines TRBV4-3 with TRBJ2-7; possibly TRBD2 for D (5 bases). Trimming took off 1 base at V and 6 bases at J, with 13 bases between the two ends. Germline-derived CDR1 and CDR2 are LGHNA and YSLEER. CDR3 length equals 14 residues. CDR3 bases: TGCGCCAGCAGCCAAGGAGGGCAGGTAGGCGAGCAGTACTTC. It encodes CASSQGGQVGEQYF.

This clonotype has a handful of counts. The chain uses TRBV7-9 and TRBJ2-5; D is perhaps TRBD2 (7 bases). Trimming removed 8 bases from V and 7 bases from J, with 8 bases in between. Germline CDR1 reads SEHNR; CDR2 reads FQNEAQ (reference sequence). The CDR3 spans 10 residues. The CDR3 sequence: CASGGATQYF. CDR3 coding DNA: TGTGCCAGCGGGGGGGCGACCCAGTACTTC.

V and J are TRBV5-1 and TRBJ2-3, with 9 bases aligning to TRBD1. CDR1 SGHRS and CDR2 YFSETQ come from the germline V gene. The V gene end was trimmed by 0 bases and the J gene end by 2 bases; junction bases not matched to a gene: 1. CDR3 length equals 15 residues. CDR3 nucleotides: TGCGCCAGCAGCTTGGGGGACAGGGTCACAGATACGCAGTATTTT. It codes for CASSLGDRVTDTQYF.

This clonotype was picked up a small number of times. The genes are TRBV12-3 or TRBV12-4 and TRBJ1-1; no firm D call. The length of the CDR3 is 13 residues. The V end lost 1 base, the J end lost 4 bases, and 7 bases lay between the germline ends. CDR3 sequence (DNA): TGTGCCAGCAGTTTAGAGCGGAGCACTGAAGCTTTCTTT. This gives the protein CASSLERSTEAFF.

In its sample, this clonotype was seen a few times. This chain links TRBV29-1 with TRBJ2-3; no clear D gene. Deletions cut 3 bases from V and 1 base from J, with 11 bases between. CDR1 and CDR2 from the germline V gene are SQVTM and ANQGSEA. CDR3 length equals 14 residues. The CDR3 nucleotides read TGCAGCGTTGATGTCGAGGCAGGCACAGATACGCAGTATTTT. Protein sequence: CSVDVEAGTDTQYF.

The V call is TRBV29-1, the J call TRBJ2-1, with D perhaps matching TRBD2 (6 bases). V was clipped by 7 bases and J by 4 bases, with 17 bases between them. The CDR3 runs 14 residues. The germline V gene encodes CDR1 SQVTM and CDR2 ANQGSEA. CDR3 bases: TGCAGCGCGCTCCGGGACTTCACATACAATGAGCAGTTCTTC. Residues: CSALRDFTYNEQFF.

The chain combines TRBV11-1 with TRBJ2-2; 13 bases align to TRBD2. The CDR3 loop spans 16 amino acids. In germline, CDR1 is SGHAT, CDR2 FQDESV (reference sequence). With 5 bases clipped from V and 6 bases from J, the junction kept 6 bases outside the gene matches. CDR3 nucleotide sequence: TGTGCCAGCAGCCCTGGACTAGCGGGAGTCGCCGGGGAGCTGTTTTTT. This codes for CASSPGLAGVAGELFF.

CDR3 region: CSVVPSTSKETQYF. The CDR3 nucleotides are TGCAGCGTTGTCCCCTCGACGTCGAAAGAGACCCAGTACTTC. This sequence joins TRBV29-1 and TRBJ2-5; D is ambiguous. Per the germline V gene, CDR1 is SQVTM and CDR2 is ANQGSEA. Trimming shortened V by 4 bases and J by 3 bases, and 15 bases separated the two germline ends. This CDR3 is 14 amino acids long.

The rearrangement links TRBV7-9 to TRBJ2-7; 10 bases line up with TRBD1. Trimming at V came to 4 bases and at J to 2 bases, leaving 5 bases not matched to a gene. The CDR3 length is 15 residues. CDR1 is SEHNR, CDR2 FQNEAQ, per germline (reference sequence). The CDR3 reads CASSSTGTGAYEQYF. CDR3 nucleotide sequence: TGTGCCAGCAGCTCTACCGGGACAGGGGCCTACGAGCAGTACTTC.

This clonotype was seen more than once but under ten times. This chain's CDR3 is CATSDPPTSGGRSHEQFF. Here the CDR3 DNA reads TGTGCCACCAGTGACCCACCGACTAGCGGGGGTAGGAGCCATGAGCAGTTCTTC. The V call is TRBV24-1, the J call TRBJ2-1, with 12 positions matching TRBD2. The CDR3 totals 18 residues. The V segment lost 4 bases and the J segment 8 bases; nucleotides outside the gene matches: 14. Per the germline V gene, CDR1 is KGHDR and CDR2 is SFDVKD.

The table lists this clonotype with many counts. This rearrangement joins TRBV12-3 or TRBV12-4 to TRBJ1-1; D gene ambiguous. V was clipped by 3 bases and J by 1 base, with 6 bases between them. The CDR3 extends over 13 amino acids. CDR3 bases: TGTGCCAGCAGTTTTAAAGGGAACACTGAAGCTTTCTTT. It codes for CASSFKGNTEAFF.

This clonotype was counted only a few times. V and J are TRBV10-2 and TRBJ1-5; TRBD1 aligns across 7 bases. In germline, CDR1 is WSHSY, CDR2 SAAADI. V lost 6 bases, J lost 3 bases, and 8 bases stayed unmatched. The CDR3 has 15 residues. The CDR3 protein is CASRAGTGVNQPQHF. The CDR3 bases are TGCGCCAGCAGAGCCGGAACAGGGGTCAATCAGCCCCAGCATTTT.

V and J are TRBV5-6 and TRBJ2-3, with no clear D. The V end lost 2 bases, the J end lost 2 bases, and 6 bases lay between the germline ends. Per germline, CDR1 SGHDT and CDR2 YYEEEE. CDR3 length: 13 amino acids. Here the CDR3 reads CASSFQTTDTQYF. The CDR3 nucleotides are TGTGCCAGCAGCTTCCAGACCACAGATACGCAGTATTTT.

This clonotype was seen only a few times. The V and J genes are TRBV7-3 and TRBJ2-3; D unclear. The CDR3 totals 13 residues. CDR1 and CDR2 from the germline V gene are SGHTA and FQGTGA. V dropped 2 bases and J dropped 2 bases, with 5 bases sitting between them. The CDR3 protein is CASSLGFTDTQYF. CDR3 bases: TGTGCCAGCAGCTTAGGGTTCACAGATACGCAGTATTTT. The whole variable domain, remainder taken from reference TRBV7-3 and TRBJ2-3, is GAGVSQTPSNKVTEKGKYVELRCDPISGHTALYWYRQSLGQGPEFLIYFQGTGAADDSGLPNDRFFAVRPEGSVSTLKIQRTERGDSAVYLCASSLGFTDTQYFGPGTRLTVL.